The next 5 T cell receptor beta chains were all read from a single sample in a study of OX40 agonist ivuxolimab in advanced cancers. Receptor libraries were prepared by the immunoSEQ multiplex PCR assay. What TCRdb holds here is the immuneACCESS table cut down to in-frame rearrangements. Part of the clones is not present; checked against another copy, under half of the missing clones reflect an unresolved V gene, and the others are unexplained. The sample table lists tens of thousands of clones, around 82% of them with a count of one. Roughly 7.9% of the sample goes to the ten largest clones. Specimen: CD4+ or CD8+ T cells sorted from blood, collected in a trial of the OX40 agonist ivuxolimab. Receptor source: an adult with an advanced solid tumor such as melanoma, head and neck, liver or kidney cancer.

This rearrangement joins TRBV7-9 to TRBJ1-6; weak D call: TRBD1 (6 bases). The V and J ends lost 5 bases and 3 bases respectively, with 8 bases between them. Germline-derived CDR1 and CDR2 are SEHNR and FQNEAQ (reference sequence). CDR3 length: 14 amino acids. Here the CDR3 DNA reads TGTGCCAGCAGCCGACAGGACTATAATTCACCCCTCCACTTT. As protein: CASSRQDYNSPLHF. The whole variable domain, remainder taken from reference TRBV7-9 and TRBJ1-6, is DTGVSQNPRHKITKRGQNVTFRCDPISEHNRLYWYRQTLGQGPEFLTYFQNEAQLEKSRLLSDRFSAERPKGSFSTLEIQRTEQGDSAMYLCASSRQDYNSPLHFGNGTRLTVT.

The gene calls are TRBV5-1 and TRBJ2-7, with a tentative D call TRBD1 (6 bases). Germline values: CDR1 SGHRS, CDR2 YFSETQ. CDR3 size: 14 residues. The ends were cut back, 2 bases at V and 0 bases at J, with 9 bases in the middle. The CDR3 here is CASSFAGDSYEQYF. The CDR3 nucleotides are TGCGCCAGCAGCTTCGCAGGGGACTCCTACGAGCAGTACTTC.

The chain joins TRBV11-2 to TRBJ2-3, with TRBD2 identical over 12 bases. The CDR3 spans 17 residues. Germline V CDR1 and CDR2: SGHAT, FQNNGV. Trimming removed 1 base from V and 6 bases from J; junction bases left unmatched: 8. The CDR3 bases are TGTGCCAGCAGCTTAGTCGGTCTAGCGGGAGGGCCGGATACGCAGTATTTT. Translating it yields CASSLVGLAGGPDTQYF.

V usage is TRBV5-6 and J usage is TRBJ1-4; the D is unclear. Between the trimmed V and J ends, which lost 3 bases and 4 bases, there was a span of 13 bases. The CDR3 is 15 residues long. CDR1 is SGHDT, CDR2 YYEEEE, per germline. The CDR3 DNA follows: TGTGCCAGCAGCTCGTGGGTGAGAGTTAATGAAAAACTGTTTTTT. It specifies CASSSWVRVNEKLFF.

This clone was observed a handful of times. The rearrangement joins TRBV6-1 to TRBJ2-7; 8 nucleotides agree with TRBD1. With V trimmed by 3 bases and J by 0 bases, 7 bases remained unmatched. Germline lookup yields CDR1 MNHNS and CDR2 SASEGT. The CDR3 contains 16 residues. The CDR3 nucleotides are TGTGCCAGCAGTGACCCCGGGACAGGAAACTCCTACGAGCAGTACTTC. Its translation is CASSDPGTGNSYEQYF.